This T cell receptor beta chain came from a study of T cell responses to AZD1222 COVID-19 vaccine (TCRdb year 2021). With respect to the entire study: AZD1222 recipients with second doses at about 4 weeks or about 12 weeks were pooled, because spike-specific TCR depth and breadth did not differ between schedules. TCR sequencing covered more than 230 trial participants: 207 given two doses of AZD1222 and some 25 given two doses of MenACWY control vaccine. Trial participants were enrolled by age into subgroups of 18-55, 56-69 and 70-plus years, and around 150, 28 and 57 TCR-sequenced participants, respectively, were included in these subgroups. Overall study outcomes, separate from this receptor: Vaccine-associated CD4 TCRs spanned the whole spike protein, with dominant responses in regions 160-218 and 743-854. Conclusions about previously exposed vaccinees were limited because only five to seven AZD1222 recipients were SARS-CoV-2 seropositive at baseline. Participants were mostly white British and included more females than males, and it was suggested by the authors that clonal diversity may have been underestimated. No day 14 peak-response samples were available, so repertoires were characterized only after the peak T cell response. The 56-69-year group was small, and its depth increase did not reach significance, likely because of low power. Reportedly, almost half of the unique spike-specific TCRs recognized epitopes lying outside the regions that are mutated in the B.1.351 and B.1.1.7 variants. After two AZD1222 doses, spike-specific TCR breadth and depth were significantly higher than at day 0 and than in MenACWY recipients.

This specimen's time point label, interpreted: baseline before first vaccination. Samples from vaccinated people were obtained from the UK trials COV001 and COV002, which included a single-blind randomized controlled phase 2/3 trial of AZD1222 (ChAdOx1 nCoV-19) in healthy adults. Trial participant PBMC samples were collected at day 0 and day 28 after the second dose for TCRbeta chain sequencing. The CDR3 regions of human TCRbeta chains were analyzed by immunosequencing. On the authors' methods: TCRs in the repertoires were compared against a reference library of SARS-CoV-2-specific TCRs that had been generated with the MIRA antigen-specificity platform. Breadth meant the fraction of unique TCRs that were SARS-CoV-2-associated, whereas depth meant the fraction of total T cells that were SARS-CoV-2-associated. Using the MIRA data, each spike-specific TCR was mapped to the spike region that the TCR reacts to and placed in a CD4 or CD8 class. Log10-transformed breadth and depth values were compared by one-way ANOVA with Sidak's multiple comparisons tests. This is the immuneACCESS table as TCRdb keeps it, with only in-frame sequences that have V and J called. A part of the clones is gone; compared with another copy, unresolved V genes explain less than half, and the rest is unexplained. From that table come the V and J calls and clone size; the DNA was used to work out D and trimming. The sample table records around 99,000 clones; more than 70% of these occur just once. The ten largest make up approximately 7% of the sample.

Points on this clone: Its antigen is currently not known. Per-base qualities were not stored, and no clone one base away is much larger.

CDR1 MNHEY and CDR2 SMNVEV are derived from the germline V gene (reference sequence). V is shortened by 5 bases, J by 10 bases, and the region joining them spans 26 bases. Including the terminal cysteine and phenylalanine, the CDR3 comprises 16 residues. Only the CDR3 region is kept as DNA, spanning 48 bases read in frame from base 1. In this chain, TRBV27 is recombined with TRBJ1-1, with TRBD1 tentatively as D gene (6 bases match). The source of this sequence is an adult in good health. The sample here was peripheral blood, taken on day 0 of AZD1222 vaccination. The DNA sequence reads TGTGCCAGCAGTGCCCCTAGCAGGACAGCTTACCCCGTAGCTTTCTTT. Its amino acids are CASSAPSRTAYPVAFF.